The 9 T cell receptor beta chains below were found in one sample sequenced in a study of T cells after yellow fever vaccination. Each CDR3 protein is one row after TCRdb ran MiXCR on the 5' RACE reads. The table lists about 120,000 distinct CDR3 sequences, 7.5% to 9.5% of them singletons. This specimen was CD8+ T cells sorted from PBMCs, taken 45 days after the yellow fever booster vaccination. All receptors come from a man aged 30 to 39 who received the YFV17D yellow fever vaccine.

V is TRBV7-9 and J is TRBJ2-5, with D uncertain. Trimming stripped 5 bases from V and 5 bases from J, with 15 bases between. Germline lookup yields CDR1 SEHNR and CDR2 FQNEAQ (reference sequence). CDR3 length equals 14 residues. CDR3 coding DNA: TGTGCCAGCAGCCCGCCCGTTGTGTGGGAGACCCAGTACTTC. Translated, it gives CASSPPVVWETQYF.

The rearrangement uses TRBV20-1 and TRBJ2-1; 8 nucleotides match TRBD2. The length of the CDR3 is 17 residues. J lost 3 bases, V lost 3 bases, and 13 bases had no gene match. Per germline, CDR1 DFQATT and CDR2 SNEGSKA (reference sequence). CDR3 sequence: CSARAPPGREVYNEQFF. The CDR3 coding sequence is TGCAGTGCTAGGGCTCCCCCAGGGCGGGAGGTCTACAATGAGCAGTTCTTC.

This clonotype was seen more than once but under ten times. The CDR3 DNA reads TGCAGTGCTAGATCTTTGAGGGGTGGTGAGGTGGACATTCAGTACTTC. Translating it yields CSARSLRGGEVDIQYF. V is TRBV20-1 and J is TRBJ2-4; D tentatively fits TRBD1 or TRBD2 (5 bases each). V was clipped by 2 bases and J by 8 bases, with 22 bases between them. The CDR3 has 16 amino acids. Germline CDR1 reads DFQATT; CDR2 reads SNEGSKA (reference sequence).

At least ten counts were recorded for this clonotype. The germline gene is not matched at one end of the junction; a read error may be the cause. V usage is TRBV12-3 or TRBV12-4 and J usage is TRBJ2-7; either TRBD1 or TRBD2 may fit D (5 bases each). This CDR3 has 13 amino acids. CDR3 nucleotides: TGTGCCAGCAGTTTAGCGTTGGGGGTAGTTGCGAACTTC. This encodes CASSLALGVVANF.

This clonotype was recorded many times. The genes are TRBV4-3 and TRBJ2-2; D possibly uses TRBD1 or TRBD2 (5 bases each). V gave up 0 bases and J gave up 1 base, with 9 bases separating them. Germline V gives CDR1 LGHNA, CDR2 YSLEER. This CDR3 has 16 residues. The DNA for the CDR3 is TGCGCCAGCAGCCAAGACCGGGACCGGAACACCGGGGAGCTGTTTTTT. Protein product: CASSQDRDRNTGELFF.

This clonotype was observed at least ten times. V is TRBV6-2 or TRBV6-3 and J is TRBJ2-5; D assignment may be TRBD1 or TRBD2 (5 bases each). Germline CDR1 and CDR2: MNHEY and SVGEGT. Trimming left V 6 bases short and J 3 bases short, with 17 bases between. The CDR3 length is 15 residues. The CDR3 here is CASSFGHSEEETQYF. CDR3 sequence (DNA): TGTGCCAGCAGCTTCGGACACTCGGAGGAAGAGACCCAGTACTTC.

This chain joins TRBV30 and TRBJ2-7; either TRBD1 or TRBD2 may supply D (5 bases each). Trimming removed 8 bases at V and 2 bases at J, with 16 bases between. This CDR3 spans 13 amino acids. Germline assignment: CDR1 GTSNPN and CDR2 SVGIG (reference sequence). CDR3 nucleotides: TGTGCCGGGACCCTCCGCCCCACCTACGAGCAGTACTTC. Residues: CAGTLRPTYEQYF.

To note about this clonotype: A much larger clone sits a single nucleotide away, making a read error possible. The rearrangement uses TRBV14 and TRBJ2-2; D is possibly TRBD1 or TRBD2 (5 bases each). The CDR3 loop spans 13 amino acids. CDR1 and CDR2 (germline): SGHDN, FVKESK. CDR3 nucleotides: TGTGCCAGCAGCGGAATAGGAACCGGGGCGCTGTTTTTT. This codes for CASSGIGTGALFF.

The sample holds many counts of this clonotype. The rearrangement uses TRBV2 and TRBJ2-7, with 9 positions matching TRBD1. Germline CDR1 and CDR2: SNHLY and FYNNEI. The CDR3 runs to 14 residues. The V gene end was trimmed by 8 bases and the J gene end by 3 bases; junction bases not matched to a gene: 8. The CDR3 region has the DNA TGTGCCAGCTCCTTGGGGACAGGGTTCTACGAGCAGTACTTC. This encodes CASSLGTGFYEQYF.